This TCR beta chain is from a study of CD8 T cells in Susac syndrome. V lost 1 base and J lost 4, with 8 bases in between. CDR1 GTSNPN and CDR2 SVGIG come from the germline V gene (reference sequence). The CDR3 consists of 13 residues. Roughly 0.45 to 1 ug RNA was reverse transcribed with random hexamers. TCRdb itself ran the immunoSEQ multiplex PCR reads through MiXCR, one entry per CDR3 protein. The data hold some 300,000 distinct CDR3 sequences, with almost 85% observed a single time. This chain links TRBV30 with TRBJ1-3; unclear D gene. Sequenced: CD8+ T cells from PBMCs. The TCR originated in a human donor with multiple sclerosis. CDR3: CAWSEGLGNTIYF. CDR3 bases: TGTGCCTGGAGTGAAGGCCTCGGAAACACCATATATTTT.